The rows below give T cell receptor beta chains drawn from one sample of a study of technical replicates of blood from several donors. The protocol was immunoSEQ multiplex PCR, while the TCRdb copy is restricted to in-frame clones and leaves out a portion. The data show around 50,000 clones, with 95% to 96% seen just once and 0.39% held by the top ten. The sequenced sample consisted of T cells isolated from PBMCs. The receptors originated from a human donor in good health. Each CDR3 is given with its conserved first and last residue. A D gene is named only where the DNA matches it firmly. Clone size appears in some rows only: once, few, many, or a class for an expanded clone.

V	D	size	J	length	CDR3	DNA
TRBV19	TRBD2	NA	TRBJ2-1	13	CASRTSGDNEQFF	TGTGCCAGTAGGACTAGCGGGGACAATGAGCAGTTCTTC
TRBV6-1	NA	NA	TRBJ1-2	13	CASKGRGGYGYTF	TGTGCCAGCAAGGGCAGGGGTGGCTATGGCTACACCTTC
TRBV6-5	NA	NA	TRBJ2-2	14	CASSRQGETGELFF	TGTGCCAGCAGTAGACAAGGGGAAACCGGGGAGCTGTTTTTT
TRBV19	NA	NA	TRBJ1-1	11	CASSIRLKAFF	TGTGCCAGTAGTATCCGACTAAAAGCTTTCTTT
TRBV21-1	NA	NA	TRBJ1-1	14	CASPGEPRGTEAFF	TGTGCCAGCCCGGGGGAACCCAGAGGAACTGAAGCTTTCTTT
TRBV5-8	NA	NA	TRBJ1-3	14	CASSFRSSGNTIYF	TGTGCCAGCAGCTTCCGTAGCTCTGGAAACACCATATATTTT
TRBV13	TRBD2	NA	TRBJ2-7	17	CASSGRDTGTSGYEQYF	TGTGCCAGCAGCGGCCGGGACACCGGGACTAGCGGATACGAGCAGTACTTC
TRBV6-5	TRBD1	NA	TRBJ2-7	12	CASKTGGYEQYF	TGTGCCAGCAAAACAGGGGGATACGAGCAGTACTTC
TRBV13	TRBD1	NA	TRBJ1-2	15	CASSQTTTGGNGYTF	TGTGCCAGCAGCCAGACTACTACAGGGGGCAATGGCTACACCTTC
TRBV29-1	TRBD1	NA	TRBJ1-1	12	CSVSDRDTEAFF	TGCAGCGTGTCGGACAGGGACACTGAAGCTTTCTTT
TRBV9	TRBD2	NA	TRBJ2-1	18	CASSGPGELAGGGNEQFF	TGTGCCAGCAGCGGACCTGGTGAGCTAGCGGGAGGAGGAAATGAGCAGTTCTTC
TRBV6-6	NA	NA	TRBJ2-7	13	CASSSSVYYEQYF	TGTGCCAGCAGTTCTAGCGTCTATTACGAGCAGTACTTC
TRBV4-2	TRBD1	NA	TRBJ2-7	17	CASSQEGWTGNHHEQYF	TGTGCCAGCAGCCAAGAGGGATGGACAGGGAATCACCACGAGCAGTACTTC
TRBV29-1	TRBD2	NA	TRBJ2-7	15	CSAAKGRESLGEQYF	TGCAGCGCCGCGAAGGGGCGGGAGTCCCTCGGGGAGCAGTACTTC
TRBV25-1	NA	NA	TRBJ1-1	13	CASRLGANTEAFF	TGTGCCAGCCGCCTAGGGGCAAACACTGAAGCTTTCTTT
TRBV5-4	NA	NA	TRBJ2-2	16	CASSLNEGVFTGELFF	TGTGCCAGCAGCTTGAACGAGGGAGTCTTTACCGGGGAGCTGTTTTTT
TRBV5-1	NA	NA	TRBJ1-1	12	CASSLASTEAFF	TGCGCCAGCAGCTTGGCCAGTACTGAAGCTTTCTTT
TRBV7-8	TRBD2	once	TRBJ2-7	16	CASSPPLGLAAYEQYF	TGTGCCAGCAGCCCCCCACTGGGACTAGCTGCCTACGAGCAGTACTTC
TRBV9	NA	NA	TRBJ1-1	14	CASSATGLNTEAFF	TGTGCCAGCAGCGCTACAGGGTTGAACACTGAAGCTTTCTTT
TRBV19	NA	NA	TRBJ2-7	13	CASSMGSSAEQYF	TGTGCCAGTAGTATGGGATCTAGCGCCGAGCAGTACTTC
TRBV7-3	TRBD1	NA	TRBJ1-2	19	CASSLRPTLYQGELNGYTF	TGTGCCAGCAGCTTAAGACCCACCTTATATCAGGGGGAGTTGAATGGCTACACCTTC
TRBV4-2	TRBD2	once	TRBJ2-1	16	CASSILLAGVGDEQFF	TGTGCCAGCAGCATCCTCCTAGCGGGAGTTGGTGATGAGCAGTTCTTC